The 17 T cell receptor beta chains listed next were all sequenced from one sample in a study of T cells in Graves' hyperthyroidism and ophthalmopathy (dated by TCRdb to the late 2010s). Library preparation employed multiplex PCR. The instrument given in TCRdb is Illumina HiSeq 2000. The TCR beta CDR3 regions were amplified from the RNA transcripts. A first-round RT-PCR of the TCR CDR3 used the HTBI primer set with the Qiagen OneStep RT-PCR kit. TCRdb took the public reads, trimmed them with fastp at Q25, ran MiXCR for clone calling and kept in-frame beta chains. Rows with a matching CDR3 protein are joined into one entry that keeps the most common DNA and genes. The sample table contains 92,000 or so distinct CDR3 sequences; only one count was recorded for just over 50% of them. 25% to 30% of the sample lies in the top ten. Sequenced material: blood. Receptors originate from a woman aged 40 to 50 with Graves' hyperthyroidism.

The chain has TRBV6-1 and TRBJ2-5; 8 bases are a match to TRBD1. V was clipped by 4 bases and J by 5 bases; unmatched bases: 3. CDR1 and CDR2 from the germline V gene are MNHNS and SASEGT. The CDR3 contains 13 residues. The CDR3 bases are TGTGCCAGCAGTGGACAGGGGAGTGAGACCCAGTACTTC. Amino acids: CASSGQGSETQYF.

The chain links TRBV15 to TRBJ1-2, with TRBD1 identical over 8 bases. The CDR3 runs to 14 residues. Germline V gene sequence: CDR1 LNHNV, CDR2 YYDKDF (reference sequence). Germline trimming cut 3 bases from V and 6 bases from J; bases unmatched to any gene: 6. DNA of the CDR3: TGTGCCACCAGCAGCGGACAGGGAGTCAATGGCTACACCTTC. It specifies CATSSGQGVNGYTF.

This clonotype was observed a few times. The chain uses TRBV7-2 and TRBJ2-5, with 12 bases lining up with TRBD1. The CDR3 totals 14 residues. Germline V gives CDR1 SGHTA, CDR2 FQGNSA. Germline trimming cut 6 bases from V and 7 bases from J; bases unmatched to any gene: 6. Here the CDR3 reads CASSRDRGRGTQYF. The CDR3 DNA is TGTGCCAGCAGTCGGGACAGGGGGCGGGGGACCCAGTACTTC.

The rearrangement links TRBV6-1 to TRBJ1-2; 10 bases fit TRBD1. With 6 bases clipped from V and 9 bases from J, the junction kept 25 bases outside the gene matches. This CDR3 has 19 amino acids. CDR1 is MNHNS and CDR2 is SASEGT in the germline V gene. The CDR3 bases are TGTGCCAGCAGAGGACAGGACTGGCCCACAGTCGGGACAGGGGATAGCTACACCTTC. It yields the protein CASRGQDWPTVGTGDSYTF.

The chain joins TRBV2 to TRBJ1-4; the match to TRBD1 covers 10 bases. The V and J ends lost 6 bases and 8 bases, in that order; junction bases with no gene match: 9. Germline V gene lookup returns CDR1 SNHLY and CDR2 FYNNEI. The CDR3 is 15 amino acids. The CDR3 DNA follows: TGTGCCAGCAGCGGACAGGGGGGCCAGTACGAAAAACTGTTTTTT. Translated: CASSGQGGQYEKLFF.

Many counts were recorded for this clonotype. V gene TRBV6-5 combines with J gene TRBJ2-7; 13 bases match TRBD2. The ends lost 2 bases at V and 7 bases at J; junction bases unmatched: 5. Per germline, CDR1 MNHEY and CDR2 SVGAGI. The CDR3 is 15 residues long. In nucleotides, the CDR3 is TGTGCCAGCAGTTACGGACTAGCGGGAGTGGAGGAGCAGTACTTC. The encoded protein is CASSYGLAGVEEQYF.

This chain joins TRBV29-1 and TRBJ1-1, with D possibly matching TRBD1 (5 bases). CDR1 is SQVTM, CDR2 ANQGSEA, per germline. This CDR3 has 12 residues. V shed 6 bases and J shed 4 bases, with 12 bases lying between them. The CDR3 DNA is TGCAGCGTGGGACGGTGGGGCACTGAAGCTTTCTTT. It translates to CSVGRWGTEAFF.

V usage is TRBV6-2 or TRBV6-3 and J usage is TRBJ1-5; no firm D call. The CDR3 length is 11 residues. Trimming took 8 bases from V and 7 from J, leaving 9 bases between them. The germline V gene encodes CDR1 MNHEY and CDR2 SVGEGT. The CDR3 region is CASELGQPQHF. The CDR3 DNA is TGTGCCAGCGAGTTAGGGCAGCCCCAGCATTTT.

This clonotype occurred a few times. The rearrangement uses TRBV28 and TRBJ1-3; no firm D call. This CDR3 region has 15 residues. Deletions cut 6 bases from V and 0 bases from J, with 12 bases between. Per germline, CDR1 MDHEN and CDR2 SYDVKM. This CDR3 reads CASRSLVHSGNTIYF. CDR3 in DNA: TGTGCCAGCAGGTCCCTCGTCCACTCTGGAAACACCATATATTTT.

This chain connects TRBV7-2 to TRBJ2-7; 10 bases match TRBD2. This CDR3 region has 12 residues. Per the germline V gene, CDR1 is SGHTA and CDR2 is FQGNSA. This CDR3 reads CASSPLAGVRLV. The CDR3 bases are TGTGCCAGCAGTCCCCTAGCGGGAGTCCGCCTAGTC.

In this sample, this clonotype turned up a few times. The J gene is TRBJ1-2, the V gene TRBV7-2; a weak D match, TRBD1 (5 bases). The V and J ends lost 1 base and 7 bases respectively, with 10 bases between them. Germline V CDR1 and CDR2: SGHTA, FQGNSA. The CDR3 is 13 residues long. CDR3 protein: CASSLGMGVGYTF. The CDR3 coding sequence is TGTGCCAGCAGCTTAGGCATGGGGGTTGGCTACACCTTC.

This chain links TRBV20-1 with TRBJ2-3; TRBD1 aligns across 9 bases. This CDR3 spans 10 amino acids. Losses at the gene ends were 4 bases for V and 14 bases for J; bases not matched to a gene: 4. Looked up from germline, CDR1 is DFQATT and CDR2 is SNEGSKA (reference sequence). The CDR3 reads CSAKGGQGYF. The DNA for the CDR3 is TGCAGTGCTAAGGGGGGACAGGGGTATTTT.

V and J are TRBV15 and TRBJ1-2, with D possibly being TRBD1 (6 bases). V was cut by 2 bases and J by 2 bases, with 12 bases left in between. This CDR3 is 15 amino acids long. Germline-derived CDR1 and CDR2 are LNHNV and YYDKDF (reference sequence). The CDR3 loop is CATSRSGGGNYGYTF. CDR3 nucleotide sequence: TGTGCCACCAGCAGATCCGGGGGCGGGAACTATGGCTACACCTTC.

The DNA for the CDR3 is TGTGCCAGCAGTCCTCGATGGGGGGACACTGAAGCTTTCTTT. Its protein product is CASSPRWGDTEAFF. The J gene is TRBJ1-1, the V gene TRBV7-9, with D perhaps matching TRBD1 (5 bases). The CDR3 has 14 amino acids. The V gene's germline CDR1 is SEHNR and CDR2 FQNEAQ (reference sequence). V was shortened by 6 bases and J by 3 bases, with 14 bases between the two germline ends.

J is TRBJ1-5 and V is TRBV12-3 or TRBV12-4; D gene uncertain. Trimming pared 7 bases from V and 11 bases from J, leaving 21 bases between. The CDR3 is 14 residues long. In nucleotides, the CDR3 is TGTGCCAGCACCATGACTAGCGGGAGAGAGACCCAGCATTTT. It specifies CASTMTSGRETQHF.

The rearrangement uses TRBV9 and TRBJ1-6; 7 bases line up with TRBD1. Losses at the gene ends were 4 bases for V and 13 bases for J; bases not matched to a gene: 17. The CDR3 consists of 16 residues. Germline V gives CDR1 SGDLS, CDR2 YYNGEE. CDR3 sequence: CASSLTGDTAIRPLHF. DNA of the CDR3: TGTGCCAGCAGCCTCACAGGGGACACGGCGATTCGGCCCCTCCACTTT.

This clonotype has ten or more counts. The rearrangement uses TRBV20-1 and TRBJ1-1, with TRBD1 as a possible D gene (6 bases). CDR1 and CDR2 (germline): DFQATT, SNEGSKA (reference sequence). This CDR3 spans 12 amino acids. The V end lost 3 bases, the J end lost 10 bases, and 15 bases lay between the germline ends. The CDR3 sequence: CSASFGGPGAFF. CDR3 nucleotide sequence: TGCAGTGCTAGTTTTGGGGGCCCTGGAGCTTTCTTT.